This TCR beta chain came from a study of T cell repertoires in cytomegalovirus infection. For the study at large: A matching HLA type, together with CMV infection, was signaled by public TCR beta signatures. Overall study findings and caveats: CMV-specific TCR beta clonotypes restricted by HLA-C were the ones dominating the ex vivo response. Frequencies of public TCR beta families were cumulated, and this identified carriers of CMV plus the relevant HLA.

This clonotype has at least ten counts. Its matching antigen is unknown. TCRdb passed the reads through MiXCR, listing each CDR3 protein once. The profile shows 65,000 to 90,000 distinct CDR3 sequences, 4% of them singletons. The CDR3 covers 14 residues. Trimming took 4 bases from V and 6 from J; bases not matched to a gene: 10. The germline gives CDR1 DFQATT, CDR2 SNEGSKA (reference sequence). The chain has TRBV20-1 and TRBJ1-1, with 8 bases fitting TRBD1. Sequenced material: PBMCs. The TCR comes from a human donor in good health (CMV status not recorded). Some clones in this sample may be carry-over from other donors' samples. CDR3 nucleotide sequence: TGCAGTGCTATTCCAGGGGGCAAGGAGGCTGAAGCTTTCTTT. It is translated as CSAIPGGKEAEAFF.